This TCR beta chain stems from a study of blood T cell repertoires in COVID-19 (dated by TCRdb to about 2020). Looking at the study overall: Samples covering the acute and convalescent phases of COVID-19 were provided by collaborators in the United States, Italy and Spain. The samples were drawn from the first 160 participants of the ongoing ImmuneRACE study and from under 1,500 subjects provided by 6 global collaborators. The prospective study material was composed of cDNA or gDNA derived from T cells, B-cell-depleted T cells, or PBMCs. A freely available public database, intended as a resource for researchers studying the immune response to SARS-CoV-2, is where the repertoires were released. Where available, HLA class I and class II types were taken from metadata supplied by the sample provider and were not determined by assay-based typing. Nearly every sample came with metadata listing a de-identified subject ID, COVID-19 status, age in years and sex. Subjects who had been exposed to COVID-19, were actively infected with it, or had recovered from it provided the deeply sampled blood TCRbeta repertoires that made up the dataset. Broad study findings and their caveats: The amount of clinical and demographic metadata varied by source and participant and was provided uncurated.

A word on this clone: It lacks a known antigen. No much larger clonotype is one base removed from it; base qualities were not supplied.

Collaborating institutions collected whole blood in K2EDTA tubes following their own protocols. For TCRbeta analysis, collaborator samples were shipped as frozen whole blood, as isolated PBMCs, or as DNA extracted from either sample type. TCRbeta CDR3 regions were amplified from genomic DNA using the immunoSEQ Assay, a bias-controlled multiplex PCR. Turning to the authors' computational methods: Nucleated cell counts per sample were estimated from amplification of reference gene primers within the assay. Sequence reads were collapsed and filtered to measure the absolute abundance of every unique TCRbeta CDR3 rearrangement. Productive Simpson clonality was computed per sample as the square root of Simpson's diversity index over productive rearrangements. TCRdb provides this immuneACCESS table in a form limited to in-frame rearrangements. Some clones are lacking; in checked studies, under half of them reflect an unresolved V gene, and why the rest are absent is not known. The V and J calls and clone size were taken over from that table, and D and trimming were inferred from the DNA. This sample lists under 55,000 clones; around 78% were detected once. The ten largest clones represent approximately 5.7% of the sample.

At the junction V is shortened by 2 bases and J by 5 bases; bases outside the gene matches: 1. In the germline V gene, CDR1 corresponds to WSHSY and CDR2 to SAAADI. The CDR3, cysteine through phenylalanine, is 14 amino acids long. CDR3 DNA only is kept here, 42 bases in frame from base 1. This chain joins TRBV10-2 to TRBJ2-2; 8 junctional bases match TRBD2. What was sequenced was peripheral blood. The clonotype was recovered from a human donor in a cohort sampled during active COVID-19. The DNA sequence is TGCGCCAGCAGTGAGCGGGGGGGAACCGGGGAGCTGTTTTTT. This sequence encodes CASSERGGTGELFF.